The 20 T cell receptor beta chains below come from one sample, sequenced in a study of T cells after yellow fever vaccination (dated by TCRdb to between 2018 and 2021). According to the study, the label for this sample's treatment or condition signals: live attenuated yellow fever vaccine strain. Libraries were built with 5' RACE. The sequencer was an Illumina HiSeq 2500. TCRdb trimmed public reads at Q25 via fastp, called clones via MiXCR and kept in-frame beta chains. Every CDR3 protein is listed once, alongside the most common genes and DNA of its rows. The sample table contains around 610,000 distinct CDR3 sequences; only one count was recorded for approximately 12% of them. The ten largest clonotypes hold 11% to 15% of the sample. This specimen was PBMCs, taken on the day of the yellow fever booster vaccination. Receptor source: a man aged 25 to 40 who received the YFV17D yellow fever vaccine.

There are a few counts of this clonotype. This sequence joins TRBV12-3 or TRBV12-4 and TRBJ2-2; D not certain. The CDR3 spans 15 residues. Trimming removed 3 bases at V and 3 bases at J, with 11 bases between. The CDR3: CASSFGVGYTGELFF. The DNA for the CDR3 is TGTGCCAGCAGTTTTGGTGTTGGGTACACCGGGGAGCTGTTTTTT.

In this sample, this clonotype turned up a few times. The CDR3 sequence is CSVTRGQDEQYF. CDR3 coding DNA: TGCAGCGTTACCAGGGGGCAGGACGAGCAGTACTTC. J is TRBJ2-7 and V is TRBV29-1, with 8 bases aligning to TRBD1. Trimming took 5 bases from V and 5 from J; bases not matched to a gene: 5. The CDR3 runs to 12 residues. The germline V gene has CDR1 SQVTM and CDR2 ANQGSEA.

There are a few counts of this clonotype. The rearrangement uses TRBV5-1 and TRBJ2-1, with TRBD1 matching over 9 bases. Germline trimming cut 0 bases from V and 5 bases from J; bases unmatched to any gene: 3. This CDR3 region has 15 residues. Per the germline V gene, CDR1 is SGHRS and CDR2 is YFSETQ. CDR3 amino acids: CASSLGTGEHNEQFF. The CDR3 nucleotides read TGCGCCAGCAGCTTGGGGACAGGGGAGCACAATGAGCAGTTCTTC. The full variable domain, its missing parts supplied by reference TRBV5-1 and TRBJ2-1, is KAGVTQTPRYLIKTRGQQVTLSCSPISGHRSVSWYQQTPGQGLQFLFEYFSETQRNKGNFPGRFSGRQFSNSRSEMNVSTLELGDSALYLCASSLGTGEHNEQFFGPGTRLTVL.

The sample holds a few counts of this clonotype. This rearrangement joins TRBV3-1 to TRBJ1-1; no clear D. CDR3 length equals 15 residues. The V and J ends lost 1 base and 7 bases respectively, with 16 bases between them. Germline CDR1 is LGHDT and CDR2 is YNNKEL (reference sequence). The DNA for the CDR3 is TGTGCCAGCAGCCAAGGGTACCAGGTCTTCGGTGAAGCTTTCTTT. Its protein product is CASSQGYQVFGEAFF. The whole variable domain, remainder taken from reference TRBV3-1 and TRBJ1-1, is DTAVSQTPKYLVTQMGNDKSIKCEQNLGHDTMYWYKQDSKKFLKIMFSYNNKELIINETVPNRFSPKSPDKAHLNLHINSLELGDSAVYFCASSQGYQVFGEAFFGQGTRLTVV.

This chain uses TRBV20-1 with TRBJ2-7, with D possibly TRBD2 on 6 matching bases. CDR3 length: 15 amino acids. V lost 0 bases, J lost 3 bases, and 15 bases lay in between. CDR1 DFQATT and CDR2 SNEGSKA come from the germline V gene (reference sequence). CDR3 in DNA: TGCAGTGCTAGAGATCTCCAGCGGGCCGGCTACGAGCAGTACTTC. This gives the protein CSARDLQRAGYEQYF.

The V and J genes are TRBV19 and TRBJ2-2; D could derive from TRBD1 or TRBD2 (5 bases each). V was clipped by 6 bases and J by 8 bases, with 13 bases between them. The CDR3 is 13 amino acids. The germline V gene has CDR1 LNHDA and CDR2 SQIVND (reference sequence). In nucleotides, the CDR3 is TGTGCCAGTAGAAGGGACGTGAGAGGGGAGCTGTTTTTT. This gives the protein CASRRDVRGELFF.

V and J are TRBV20-1 and TRBJ2-5; D is perhaps TRBD1 (6 bases). Germline lookup yields CDR1 DFQATT and CDR2 SNEGSKA (reference sequence). V lost 3 bases and J 4 bases, leaving 15 bases between the germline ends. The CDR3 extends over 14 amino acids. CDR3 coding DNA: TGCAGTGCTAGGAAAACACAGGGAATAGAGACCCAGTACTTC. Its translation is CSARKTQGIETQYF.

The rearrangement uses TRBV9 and TRBJ1-6, with 7 nucleotides matching TRBD1. CDR1 and CDR2 (germline): SGDLS, YYNGEE. The CDR3 is 13 residues long. The trim removed 7 bases at V and 9 bases at J, leaving 7 bases unmatched. CDR3 in amino acids: CASAGTEVSPLHF. Here the CDR3 DNA reads TGTGCCAGCGCCGGGACAGAAGTTTCACCCCTCCACTTT.

The chain carries TRBV12-3 or TRBV12-4 and TRBJ1-1; perhaps TRBD1 as D (6 bases). Trimming removed 5 bases at V and 10 bases at J, with 14 bases between. The CDR3 has 12 residues. Written as DNA, the CDR3 is TGTGCCAGCAGTCCAAACGACAGGCCAGCTTTCTTT. It translates to CASSPNDRPAFF.

The chain recombines TRBV20-1 with TRBJ2-3; 10 bases match TRBD2. With V trimmed by 4 bases and J by 6 bases, 7 bases remained unmatched. CDR3 length: 14 residues. The germline gives CDR1 DFQATT, CDR2 SNEGSKA (reference sequence). Here the CDR3 reads CSAMSGGGSDTQYF. DNA of the CDR3: TGCAGTGCTATGAGCGGGGGGGGTAGCGATACGCAGTATTTT.

The gene calls are TRBV15 and TRBJ2-7, with 11 positions matching TRBD2. Trimming took 3 bases from V and 3 from J; bases not matched to a gene: 1. The CDR3 is 14 amino acids. Per germline, CDR1 LNHNV and CDR2 YYDKDF (reference sequence). This chain's CDR3 is CATSRGLADYEQYF. The CDR3 nucleotides read TGTGCCACCAGCAGGGGACTAGCGGACTACGAGCAGTACTTC. Full variable domain (remainder filled in from reference TRBV15 and TRBJ2-7): DAMVIQNPRYQVTQFGKPVTLSCSQTLNHNVMYWYQQKSSQAPKLLFHYYDKDFNNEADTPDNFQSRRPNTSFCFLDIRSPGLGDTAMYLCATSRGLADYEQYFGPGTRLTVT.

This clonotype turned up a few times. The rearrangement uses TRBV30 and TRBJ2-1; 9 bases map to TRBD2. Germline V gives CDR1 GTSNPN, CDR2 SVGIG (reference sequence). V gave up 0 bases and J gave up 4 bases; unmatched junction bases: 1. The CDR3 sequence is 14 residues long. This chain's CDR3 is CAWSVSGGYNEQFF. CDR3 nucleotide sequence: TGTGCCTGGAGTGTTAGCGGGGGATACAATGAGCAGTTCTTC.

This clonotype occurred a few times. This sequence joins TRBV7-3 and TRBJ1-1; D gene uncertain. Germline assignment: CDR1 SGHTA and CDR2 FQGTGA. CDR3 size: 12 residues. Trimming pared 3 bases from V and 9 bases from J, leaving 11 bases between. In DNA form, the CDR3 reads TGTGCCAGCAGCTTCGGGAGGGAGAAAGCTTTCTTT. This sequence encodes CASSFGREKAFF. The complete variable domain, with remaining parts taken from reference TRBV7-3 and TRBJ1-1, reads GAGVSQTPSNKVTEKGKYVELRCDPISGHTALYWYRQSLGQGPEFLIYFQGTGAADDSGLPNDRFFAVRPEGSVSTLKIQRTERGDSAVYLCASSFGREKAFFGQGTRLTVV.

The chain couples TRBV12-3 or TRBV12-4 to TRBJ1-5, with D uncertain. This CDR3 spans 14 amino acids. The V and J ends lost 6 bases and 0 bases respectively, with 9 bases between them. The CDR3 sequence: CASRPGDSNQPQHF. The CDR3 DNA follows: TGTGCCAGCAGACCCGGGGATAGCAATCAGCCCCAGCATTTT.

This clonotype was recorded a few times. This rearrangement joins TRBV7-9 to TRBJ1-2; D is ambiguous. There are 12 residues in the CDR3. Germline values: CDR1 SEHNR, CDR2 FQNEAQ (reference sequence). Trimming took off 7 bases at V and 8 bases at J, with 14 bases between the two ends. The CDR3 protein is CASTNPLGGYTF. CDR3 sequence (DNA): TGTGCCAGCACCAACCCCTTGGGGGGCTACACCTTC.

This rearrangement joins TRBV7-9 to TRBJ1-2; D possibly corresponds to TRBD1 (5 bases). Looked up from germline, CDR1 is SEHNR and CDR2 is FQNEAQ (reference sequence). V dropped 1 base and J dropped 0 bases, with 15 bases sitting between them. The CDR3 is 17 amino acids. CDR3 protein: CASSLVLATATNYGYTF. The CDR3 region has the DNA TGTGCCAGCAGCTTAGTCCTGGCGACAGCCACTAACTATGGCTACACCTTC.

The chain joins TRBV11-2 to TRBJ2-3; 12 bases match TRBD2. Germline CDR1 reads SGHAT; CDR2 reads FQNNGV. Trimming cost V 2 bases and J 3 bases; bases outside gene matches: 9. The CDR3 totals 18 residues. For the CDR3, the DNA is TGTGCCAGCAGCTTACTAGCGGGAGGGCCGGGAGTAACAGATACGCAGTATTTT. This translates into CASSLLAGGPGVTDTQYF.

This clonotype has a handful of counts. The rearrangement links TRBV29-1 to TRBJ2-3, with 7 bases aligning to TRBD1. V dropped 4 bases and J dropped 2; count of bases not matched to a gene: 9. The germline V gene has CDR1 SQVTM and CDR2 ANQGSEA. The CDR3 sequence is 15 residues long. CDR3 protein: CSVAPRDSITDTQYF. The DNA of the CDR3 is TGCAGCGTTGCTCCCCGGGACAGCATCACAGATACGCAGTATTTT.

A few counts support this clonotype. The chain recombines TRBV7-2 with TRBJ2-3; D uncertain. The germline gives CDR1 SGHTA, CDR2 FQGNSA. The length of the CDR3 is 13 residues. V lost 6 bases and J lost 5, with 12 bases in between. CDR3 nucleotide sequence: TGTGCCAGCAGATTGGGATTGGTAGATACGCAGTATTTT. Its translation: CASRLGLVDTQYF.

This sequence joins TRBV28 and TRBJ2-7; 11 bases agree with TRBD2. CDR3 length equals 15 residues. CDR1 and CDR2 from the germline V gene are MDHEN and SYDVKM. J lost 3 bases, V lost 6 bases, and 7 bases had no gene match. CDR3 sequence (DNA): TGTGCCAGCAGCCCCCCGGGACTAGCGGTCTACGAGCAGTACTTC. Residues: CASSPPGLAVYEQYF.